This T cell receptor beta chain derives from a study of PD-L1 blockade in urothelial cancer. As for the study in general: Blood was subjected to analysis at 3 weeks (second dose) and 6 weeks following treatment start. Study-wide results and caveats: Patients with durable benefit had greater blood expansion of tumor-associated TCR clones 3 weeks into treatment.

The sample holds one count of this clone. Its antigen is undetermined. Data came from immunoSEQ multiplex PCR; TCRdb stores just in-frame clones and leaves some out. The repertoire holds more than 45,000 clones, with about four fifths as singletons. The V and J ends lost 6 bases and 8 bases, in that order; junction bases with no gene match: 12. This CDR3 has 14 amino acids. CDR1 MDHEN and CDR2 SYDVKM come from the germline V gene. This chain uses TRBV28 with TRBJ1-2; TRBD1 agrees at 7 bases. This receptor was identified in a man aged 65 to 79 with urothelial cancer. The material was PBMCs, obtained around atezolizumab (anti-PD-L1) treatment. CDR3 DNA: TGTGCCAGCAGAAATAGGGGGCAGACGGGAGGCTACACCTTC. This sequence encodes CASRNRGQTGGYTF.